A selection of T cell receptor beta chains follows, all from one sample in a study of blood T cell repertoires in COVID-19. The data were produced by immunoSEQ multiplex PCR, yet TCRdb's version contains in-frame clones alone and is incomplete. Of hundreds of thousands of clones in the sample, approximately 83% were seen once. Sequenced input: PBMCs or T cells enriched from blood (not recorded which). These TCRs come from a woman aged 60-70 years who had recovered from COVID-19. Each CDR3 is given with its conserved first and last residue. D genes are given only for firm matches. Clone size appears in some rows only: once, few, many, or a class for an expanded clone.

length	V	D	J	size	DNA	CDR3
15	TRBV4-3	TRBD2	TRBJ2-3	-	TGCGCCAGCAGCTATGAACGGGGGGGCCTAGATACGCAGTATTTT	CASSYERGGLDTQYF
15	TRBV5-1	TRBD2	TRBJ2-1	-	TGCGCCAGCAGCTTCTCTAGCGGGAGTCGCGATGAGCAGTTCTTC	CASSFSSGSRDEQFF
15	TRBV5-5	-	TRBJ2-7	-	TGTGCCAGCAGCTTGAATCCGGCAGGGGCCTACGAGCAGTACTTC	CASSLNPAGAYEQYF
19	TRBV2	-	TRBJ1-5	-	TGTGCCAGCAGTGCCCTCCTCGGAGGCCGAACCGATAGCAATCAGCCCCAGCATTTT	CASSALLGGRTDSNQPQHF
15	TRBV6-5	-	TRBJ2-7	-	TGTGCCAGCAGTTACTCGGGAGGTTGGGGCTTCGAGCAGTACTTC	CASSYSGGWGFEQYF
14	TRBV6-2/TRBV6-3	TRBD1	TRBJ1-5	-	TGTGCCAGCAGTTACACAGGGGGCGCCCAGCCCCAGCATTTT	CASSYTGGAQPQHF
13	TRBV27	-	TRBJ1-1	-	TGTGCCAGCAGACAGACAGGAACCACTGAAGCTTTCTTT	CASRQTGTTEAFF
14	TRBV3-1/TRBV3-2	TRBD2	TRBJ2-7	-	TGTGCCAGCAGCCAACGGGCGGGAGCAGACGAGCAGTACTTC	CASSQRAGADEQYF
18	TRBV6-1	-	TRBJ1-5	-	TGTGCCAGCAGTGAAGGGTCCTTAGGACACCATAGCAATCAGCCCCAGCATTTT	CASSEGSLGHHSNQPQHF
15	TRBV18	-	TRBJ2-5	-	TGTGCCAGCTCCAAAGGAGCCGGATTACAAGAGACCCAGTACTTC	CASSKGAGLQETQYF
13	TRBV12-3/TRBV12-4	-	TRBJ1-5	-	TGTGCCAGCAGTTCAGGCCCTTATCAGCCCCAGCATTTT	CASSSGPYQPQHF
14	TRBV19	-	TRBJ1-4	once	TGTGCCAGTAGTATACGGTCAACTAATGAAAAACTGTTTTTT	CASSIRSTNEKLFF
17	TRBV14	TRBD2	TRBJ2-2	-	TGTGCCAGCAGCCCTCATGTAGCGGGACCTTTCACCGGGGAGCTGTTTTTT	CASSPHVAGPFTGELFF
17	TRBV5-1	TRBD1	TRBJ1-1	medium-sized	TGCGCCAGCAGTTCCCCCTCCTCAGGGGGCGGGTACACTGAAGCTTTCTTT	CASSSPSSGGGYTEAFF
14	TRBV5-4	-	TRBJ1-2	few	TGTGCCAGCAGCTTGTTCGCAGCTAACTATGGCTACACCTTC	CASSLFAANYGYTF
15	TRBV5-1	TRBD1	TRBJ2-7	-	TGCGCCAGCAGCTACGGCGGGACAGGGGAATACGAGCAGTACTTC	CASSYGGTGEYEQYF
16	TRBV7-2	TRBD2	TRBJ2-1	-	TGTGCCAGCACCCCGGGTATCAAGCGGGGGATGAATGAGCAGTTCTTC	CASTPGIKRGMNEQFF
12	TRBV29-1	TRBD1	TRBJ2-7	-	TGCAGCGCCGCGACAGGGTTGTTCGAGCAGTACTTC	CSAATGLFEQYF